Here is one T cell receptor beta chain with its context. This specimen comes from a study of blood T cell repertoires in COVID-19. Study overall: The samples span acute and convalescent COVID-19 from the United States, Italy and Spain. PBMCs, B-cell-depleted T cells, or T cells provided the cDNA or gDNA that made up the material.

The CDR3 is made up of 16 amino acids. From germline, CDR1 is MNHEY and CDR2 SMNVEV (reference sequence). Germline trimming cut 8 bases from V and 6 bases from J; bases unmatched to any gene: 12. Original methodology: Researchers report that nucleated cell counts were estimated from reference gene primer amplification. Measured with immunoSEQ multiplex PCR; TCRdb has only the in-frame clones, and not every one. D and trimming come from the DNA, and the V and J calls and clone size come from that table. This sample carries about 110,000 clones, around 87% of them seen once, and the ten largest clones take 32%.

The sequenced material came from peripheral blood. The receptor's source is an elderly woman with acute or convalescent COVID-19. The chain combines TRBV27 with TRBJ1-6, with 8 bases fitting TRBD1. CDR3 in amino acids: CASAKFGTGVNSPLHF. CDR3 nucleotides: TGTGCCAGCGCCAAGTTCGGGACAGGCGTTAATTCACCCCTCCACTTT.